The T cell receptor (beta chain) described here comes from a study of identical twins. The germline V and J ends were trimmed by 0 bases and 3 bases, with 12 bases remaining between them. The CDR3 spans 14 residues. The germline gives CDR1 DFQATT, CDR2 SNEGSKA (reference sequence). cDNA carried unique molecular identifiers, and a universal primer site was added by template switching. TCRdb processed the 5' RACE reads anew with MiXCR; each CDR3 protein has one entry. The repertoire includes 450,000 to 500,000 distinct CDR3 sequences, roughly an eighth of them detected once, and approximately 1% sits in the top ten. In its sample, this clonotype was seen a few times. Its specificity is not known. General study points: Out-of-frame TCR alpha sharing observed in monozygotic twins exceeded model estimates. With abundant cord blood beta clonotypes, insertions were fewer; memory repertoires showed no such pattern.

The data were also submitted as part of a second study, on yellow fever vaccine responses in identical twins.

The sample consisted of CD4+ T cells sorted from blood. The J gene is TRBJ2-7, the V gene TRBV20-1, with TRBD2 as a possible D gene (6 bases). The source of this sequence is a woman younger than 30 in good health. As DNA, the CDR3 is TGCAGTGCTAGAGATCGGCGCGGGAACTACGAGCAGTACTTC. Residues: CSARDRRGNYEQYF.